This T cell receptor (beta chain) derives from a study of CD8 T cells in Susac syndrome. Per the germline V gene, CDR1 is MDHEN and CDR2 is SYDVKM. This CDR3 region has 15 residues. V was pared by 2 bases and J by 0 bases, with 7 bases between. A quantity of roughly 0.5 to 1 ug RNA underwent reverse transcription using random hexamers. One entry per CDR3 protein results from TCRdb running MiXCR on the immunoSEQ multiplex PCR reads. The data hold 330,000 or so distinct CDR3 sequences, with about 88% observed a single time. TCR beta was sequenced from blood CD8+ and CD4+ T cells. Those who served as multiple sclerosis controls were treatment-naive patients with stable or active relapsing-remitting disease. This clonotype was counted a single time.

V is TRBV28 and J is TRBJ2-2; D gene unclear. Sequencing was done on a sample of CD8+ T cells from PBMCs. The TCR was taken from a human donor with multiple sclerosis. In DNA, the CDR3 is TGTGCCAGCAGTTTAATCACGACGAACACCGGGGAGCTGTTTTTT. Translating gives CASSLITTNTGELFF.